Detailed here is one T cell receptor beta chain. The data are from a study of cytomegalovirus exposure and HLA in healthy donors. Some clones are missing from TCRdb's copy, which holds only in-frame ones; the method was immunoSEQ multiplex PCR. Here the sample spans 200,000 to 250,000 clones, roughly 84% being singletons. CDR1 SQVTM and CDR2 ANQGSEA come from the germline V gene. The trim removed 1 base at V and 0 bases at J, leaving 3 bases unmatched. There are 16 residues in the CDR3. The sample comprised PBMCs. The clonotype was recovered from a young woman in good health and CMV-seropositive. The chain recombines TRBV29-1 with TRBJ2-3; 11 nucleotides line up with TRBD2. The DNA for the CDR3 is TGCAGCGTTGAAGGACTAGCGGGGATTAGCACAGATACGCAGTATTTT. Translated: CSVEGLAGISTDTQYF.